Included here is one T cell receptor (beta chain) sequence, with context. Trimming took 7 bases from V and 6 from J; bases not matched to a gene: 13. The CDR3 length is 15 residues. Germline V lookup: CDR1 SGHTA, CDR2 FQGNSA. This entry is derived from a study of control samples from healthy donors and cancer patients. The assay was immunoSEQ multiplex PCR, and TCRdb's table has in-frame clones only and misses some. The table has just under 60,000 clones, roughly 90% seen once; the top ten hold around 1.7%. The clonotype was recovered from a man aged 40-50 years with colorectal cancer. What was sequenced was PBMCs. The chain recombines TRBV7-2 with TRBJ2-5; 8 positions match TRBD2. The CDR3 DNA is TGTGCCAGCACCTCGGGGGCGGGGGGCTTAAAGACCCAGTACTTC. This translates into CASTSGAGGLKTQYF.